This is a list of T cell receptor beta chains from one sample in a study of cytomegalovirus exposure and HLA in healthy donors. Only in-frame clones appear in the TCRdb table, and some are missing; sequencing was by immunoSEQ multiplex PCR. This sample's table has around 70,000 clones. The sequenced material came from PBMCs. All receptors come from a woman aged 40-49 years in good health and CMV-seropositive. The CDR3 runs from the conserved cysteine through the conserved F or W. D genes are given only for firm matches. Not all rows give a size; the values are once, few, many and, for expanded clones, a class.

d_call,v_call,j_call,clone_size,cdr3_nt,cdr3_aa
NA,TRBV19,TRBJ1-5,NA,TGTGCCAGTAGGACGAAGTGGAGGAGCAATCAGCCCCAGCATTTT,CASRTKWRSNQPQHF
TRBD1,TRBV10-2,TRBJ2-7,NA,TGCGCCAGCGGAGATTCGACAGGGAGCTCCTACGAGCAGTACTTC,CASGDSTGSSYEQYF
NA,TRBV10-3,TRBJ2-5,NA,TGTGCCATCAGTGAGTCGACGGGAGCCGGAGAGACCCAGTACTTC,CAISESTGAGETQYF
NA,TRBV28,TRBJ2-1,large,TGTGCCAGCAGTTCACTATTAGGAAGCTCCTACAATGAGCAGTTCTTC,CASSSLLGSSYNEQFF
NA,TRBV10-1,TRBJ2-1,NA,TGCGCCAGCAGTGAGTCCGGGACTGGGAAATTGAAGATCCAGTTCTTC,CASSESGTGKLKIQFF
NA,TRBV11-2,TRBJ2-7,NA,TGTGCCAGCAGCTTAACAGCGGTGCAGTACTTC,CASSLTAVQYF
NA,TRBV5-1,TRBJ2-1,NA,TGCGCCAGTTATATAAGCGGAGGAGTCGAATACAATGAGCAGTTCTTC,CASYISGGVEYNEQFF
TRBD2,TRBV30,TRBJ2-2,NA,TGTGCCTGGACCGACGGGAGGACCCCCGGGGAGCTGTTTTTT,CAWTDGRTPGELFF
TRBD1,TRBV6-4,TRBJ2-1,NA,TGTGCCAGCAGTGCCGGGGGGACAGGGACCGTGGATGAGCAGTTCTTC,CASSAGGTGTVDEQFF
NA,TRBV4-1,TRBJ2-1,NA,TGCGCCAGCAGCCAAAAAACGGACTATGAGCAGTTCTTC,CASSQKTDYEQFF
TRBD2,TRBV5-6,TRBJ2-1,NA,TGTGCCAGCAGCCCACTTCTAGCGGGAGTTAGGAATGAGCAGTTCTTC,CASSPLLAGVRNEQFF
NA,TRBV18,TRBJ2-7,NA,TGTGCCAGCTCACCACCGGCGGGTTCGGGGTCCTACGAGCAGTACTTC,CASSPPAGSGSYEQYF
NA,TRBV7-9,TRBJ1-1,NA,TGTGCCAGCAGCTTACCGGGGGGCACTGAAGCTTTCTTT,CASSLPGGTEAFF
NA,TRBV7-9,TRBJ1-1,NA,TGTGCCAGCAGCCAGGACAGAAGTGAAGCTTTCTTT,CASSQDRSEAFF
TRBD1,TRBV30,TRBJ1-1,NA,TGTGCCTGGAGAGGACAGGGGGACACTGAAGCTTTCTTT,CAWRGQGDTEAFF
TRBD1,TRBV27,TRBJ2-7,NA,TGTGCCACCAAACAAAGGACAGGATTTTTCTACGGGCAGTATTTC,CATKQRTGFFYGQYF
TRBD1,TRBV7-3,TRBJ1-5,NA,TGTGCCAGCCGCCTGACAGGGGACGAGAATCAGCCCCAGCATTTT,CASRLTGDENQPQHF
TRBD2,TRBV29-1,TRBJ2-1,NA,TGCAGCGTTGATGCGGGGGGGAGCGGTGAGCAGTTCTTC,CSVDAGGSGEQFF
TRBD2,TRBV9,TRBJ2-3,NA,TGTGCCAGCAGCCCCGGGACTAGCGGGAACTCAGATACGCAGTATTTT,CASSPGTSGNSDTQYF
NA,TRBV13,TRBJ2-7,NA,TGTGCCAGCAGCTTTAGCGGCTACGAGCAGTACTTC,CASSFSGYEQYF
TRBD2,TRBV6-5,TRBJ2-1,NA,TGTGCCAGCAGTTCACGACGGGGGGAGGATGAGCAGTTCTTC,CASSSRRGEDEQFF
NA,TRBV11-2,TRBJ1-5,NA,TGTGCCAGCAGCCGGGATTTGTCAAGCCAGCCCCAGCATTTT,CASSRDLSSQPQHF
TRBD1,TRBV5-5,TRBJ2-7,NA,TGTGCCAGCAGGGGTGGGACAGCGCCTACCTACGAGCAGTACTTC,CASRGGTAPTYEQYF
NA,TRBV6-5,TRBJ2-2,NA,TGTGCCAGCAGTCCCGCCGCTTTGCCTAGTGAGCTGTTTTTT,CASSPAALPSELFF
NA,TRBV13,TRBJ2-2,NA,TGTGCCAGCAGCCCCCGGGCTAGCGAATACACCGGGGAGCTGTTTTTT,CASSPRASEYTGELFF
TRBD1,TRBV6-6,TRBJ1-1,NA,TGTGCCAGCAGCCCAGGGGGCCACGCCACTGAAGCTTTCTTT,CASSPGGHATEAFF
TRBD2,TRBV19,TRBJ2-2,NA,TGTGCCAGTAGTTGCCTAGCGGGAGAGGACACCGGGGAGCTGTTTTTT,CASSCLAGEDTGELFF
NA,TRBV10-3,TRBJ1-2,NA,TGTGCCATCAGTGATGTCTCCGCAGCTAACTATGGCTACACCTTC,CAISDVSAANYGYTF
NA,TRBV18,TRBJ2-2,NA,TGTGCCAGCTCCTCCGGCACAGCTAACACCGGGGAGCTGTTTTTT,CASSSGTANTGELFF
TRBD1,TRBV18,TRBJ2-1,NA,TGTGCCAGCTCACCACGCGCTGACAGGGGTGTCAATGAGCAGTTCTTC,CASSPRADRGVNEQFF
TRBD2,TRBV28,TRBJ2-7,NA,TGTGCCAGCAGTTACGGAAGCGGGAGAGCGAACGAGCAGTACTTC,CASSYGSGRANEQYF
NA,TRBV11-3,TRBJ2-2,NA,TGTGCCAGCAGCCCTACGACAGGGAACACCGGGGAGCTGTTTTTT,CASSPTTGNTGELFF
TRBD1,TRBV6-5,TRBJ2-1,NA,TGTGCCAGCAGAGGCCGGGGACAGGGCAACAATGAGCAGTTCTTC,CASRGRGQGNNEQFF
NA,TRBV11-3,TRBJ2-1,NA,TGTGCCAGCAGCTTAACCGGTGGCAATGAGCAGTTCTTC,CASSLTGGNEQFF
TRBD2,TRBV6-1,TRBJ2-1,NA,TGTGCCAGCAGTGAAACTAGCGGGGGGTACAATGAGCAGTTCTTC,CASSETSGGYNEQFF
TRBD1,TRBV5-1,TRBJ2-5,NA,TGCGCCAGCAGCGTAGGACAGGGGCAGGGGGAGACCCAGTACTTC,CASSVGQGQGETQYF